This TCR beta chain was retrieved from a study of OX40 agonist ivuxolimab in advanced cancers. Overall study: Patients assigned to dose escalation were diagnosed with hepatocellular carcinoma, melanoma, renal cell or head and neck cancer. The group had a mean age of 60 years, ranged from about 20 to 79, and was roughly 83% male.

Autoimmune disease history or systemic immunosuppression disqualified patients. The table came from immunoSEQ multiplex PCR; TCRdb's copy has only in-frame clones and leaves some out. The repertoire holds 20,000 to 30,000 clones, with approximately 90% as singletons. Germline V CDR1 and CDR2: MNHEY, SMNVEV (reference sequence). Between the trimmed V and J ends, which lost 3 bases and 3 bases, there was a span of 7 bases. The CDR3 totals 13 residues. The sequence was obtained from an adult with an advanced solid tumor such as melanoma, head and neck, liver or kidney cancer. The rearrangement links TRBV27 to TRBJ2-3; D gene ambiguous. Source: CD4+ or CD8+ T cells sorted from blood, taken in a trial of the OX40 agonist ivuxolimab. CDR3 nucleotides: TGTGCCAGCAGTTTTCCTGGGACAGATACGCAGTATTTT. Translating gives CASSFPGTDTQYF.